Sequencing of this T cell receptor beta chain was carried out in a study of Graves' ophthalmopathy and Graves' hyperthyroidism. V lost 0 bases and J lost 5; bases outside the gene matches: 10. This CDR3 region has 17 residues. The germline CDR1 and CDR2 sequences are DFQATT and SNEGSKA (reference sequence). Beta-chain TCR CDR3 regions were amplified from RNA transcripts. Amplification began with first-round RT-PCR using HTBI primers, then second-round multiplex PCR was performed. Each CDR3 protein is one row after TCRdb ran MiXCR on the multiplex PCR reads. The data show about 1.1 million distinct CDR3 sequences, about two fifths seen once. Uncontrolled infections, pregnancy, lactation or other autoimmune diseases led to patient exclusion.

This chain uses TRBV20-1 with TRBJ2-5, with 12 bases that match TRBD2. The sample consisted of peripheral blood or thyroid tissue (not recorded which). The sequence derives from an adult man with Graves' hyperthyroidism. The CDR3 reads CSARDWRLAGVEETQYF. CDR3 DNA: TGCAGTGCTAGAGATTGGAGACTAGCGGGAGTCGAGGAGACCCAGTACTTC.